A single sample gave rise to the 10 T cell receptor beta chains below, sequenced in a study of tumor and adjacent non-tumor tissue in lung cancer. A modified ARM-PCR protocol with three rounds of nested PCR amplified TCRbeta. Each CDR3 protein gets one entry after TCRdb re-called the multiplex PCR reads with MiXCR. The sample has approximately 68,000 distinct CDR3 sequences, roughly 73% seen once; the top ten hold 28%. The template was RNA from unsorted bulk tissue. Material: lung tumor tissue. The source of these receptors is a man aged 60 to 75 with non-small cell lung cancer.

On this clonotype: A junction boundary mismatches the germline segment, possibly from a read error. CDR3 bases: TGCGCCAGCAGCTGGGAACTAGCGGACCTAACCGAGGAGCTGTTTTTT. This encodes CASSWELADLTEELFF. The chain employs TRBV5-1 and TRBJ2-2, with 8 nucleotides matching TRBD2. From germline, CDR1 is SGHRS and CDR2 YFSETQ. The CDR3 extends over 16 amino acids.

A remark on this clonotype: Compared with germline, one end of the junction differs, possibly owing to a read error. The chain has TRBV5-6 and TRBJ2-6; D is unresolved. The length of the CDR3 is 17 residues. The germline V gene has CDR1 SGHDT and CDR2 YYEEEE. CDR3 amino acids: CTSSLRSLISGANVLTF. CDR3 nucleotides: TGCACCAGCAGCTTGAGGAGTTTAATCTCTGGGGCCAACGTCCTGACTTTC.

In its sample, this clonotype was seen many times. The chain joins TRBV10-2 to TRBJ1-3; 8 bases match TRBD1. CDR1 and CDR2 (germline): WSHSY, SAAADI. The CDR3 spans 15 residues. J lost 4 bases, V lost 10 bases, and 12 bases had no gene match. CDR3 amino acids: CANGDRHPPGNTIYF. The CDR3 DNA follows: TGCGCCAACGGGGACAGGCACCCGCCAGGAAACACCATATATTTT.

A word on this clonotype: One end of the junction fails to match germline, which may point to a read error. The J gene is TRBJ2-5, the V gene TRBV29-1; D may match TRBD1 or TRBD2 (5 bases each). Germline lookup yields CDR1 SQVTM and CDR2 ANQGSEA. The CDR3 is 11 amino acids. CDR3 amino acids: CSFGDGETHYF. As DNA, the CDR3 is TGCAGCTTTGGGGACGGAGAGACCCACTACTTC. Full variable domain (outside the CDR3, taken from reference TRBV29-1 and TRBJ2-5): SAVISQKPSRDICQRGTSLTIQCQVDSQVTMMFWYRQQPGQSLTLIATANQGSEATYESGFVIDKFPISRPNLTFSTLTVSNMSPEDSSIYLCSFGDGETHYFGPGTRLLVL.

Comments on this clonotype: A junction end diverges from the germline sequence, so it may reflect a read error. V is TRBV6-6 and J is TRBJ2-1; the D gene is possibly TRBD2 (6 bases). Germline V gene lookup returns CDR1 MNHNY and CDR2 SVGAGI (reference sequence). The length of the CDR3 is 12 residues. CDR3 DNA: TGTGACAGCAATCCGGAGGGTATGGGGCAGTTCTTC. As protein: CDSNPEGMGQFF.

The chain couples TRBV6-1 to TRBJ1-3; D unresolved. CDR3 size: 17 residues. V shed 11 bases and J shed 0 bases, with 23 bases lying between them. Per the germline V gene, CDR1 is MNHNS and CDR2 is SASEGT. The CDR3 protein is CAACRSGGEYSGNTIYF. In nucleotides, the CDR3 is TGTGCCGCCTGCCGGTCGGGCGGGGAATACTCTGGAAACACCATATATTTT.

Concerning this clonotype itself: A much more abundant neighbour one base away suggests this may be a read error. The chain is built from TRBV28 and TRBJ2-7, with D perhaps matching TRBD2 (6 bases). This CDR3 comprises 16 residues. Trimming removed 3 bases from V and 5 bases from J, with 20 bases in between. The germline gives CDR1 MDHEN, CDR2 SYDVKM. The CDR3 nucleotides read TGTGCCAGCAGTTTCCCCAGACTAGAGGGAGACGACGAGCAGTACTTC. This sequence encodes CASSFPRLEGDDEQYF. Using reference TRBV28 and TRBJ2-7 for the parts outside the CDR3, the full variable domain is DVKVTQSSRYLVKRTGEKVFLECVQDMDHENMFWYRQDPGLGLRLIYFSYDVKMKEKGDIPEGYSVSREKKERFSLILESASTNQTSMYLCASSFPRLEGDDEQYFGPGTRLTVT.

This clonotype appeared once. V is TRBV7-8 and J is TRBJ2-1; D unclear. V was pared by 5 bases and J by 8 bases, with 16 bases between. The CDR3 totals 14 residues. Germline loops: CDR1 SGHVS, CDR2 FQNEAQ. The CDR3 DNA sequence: TGTGCCAGCAGCCCGTTTAGTCACAAGGATGAGCAGTTCTTC. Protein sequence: CASSPFSHKDEQFF.

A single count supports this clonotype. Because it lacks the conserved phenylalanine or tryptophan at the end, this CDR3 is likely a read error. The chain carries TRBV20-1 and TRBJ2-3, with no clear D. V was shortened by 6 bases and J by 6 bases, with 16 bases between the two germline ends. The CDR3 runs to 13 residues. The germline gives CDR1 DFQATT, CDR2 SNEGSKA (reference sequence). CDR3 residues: CSAAGPPQDTQYY. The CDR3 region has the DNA TGCAGTGCCGCAGGCCCGCCTCAGGATACGCAGTATTAT.

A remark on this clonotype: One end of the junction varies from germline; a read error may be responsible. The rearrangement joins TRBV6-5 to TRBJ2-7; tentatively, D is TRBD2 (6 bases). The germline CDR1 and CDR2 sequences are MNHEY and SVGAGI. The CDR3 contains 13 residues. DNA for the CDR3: TGTGTCAGCAGCCAGACTAGTGGCAACGAGCAGTACTTC. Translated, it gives CVSSQTSGNEQYF.